Below are 26 T cell receptor beta chains sequenced from a single sample in a study of shared clonotypes between healthy human individuals. Some clones are missing from TCRdb's copy, which holds only in-frame ones; the method was immunoSEQ multiplex PCR. Here the sample spans some 1.5 million clones, approximately 97% being singletons. The specimen was naive CD4+ T cells sorted from blood. Documented subset: CD45RA+ positively selected. These receptors were collected from a man between 25 and 39 years old in good health.

This clone was observed once. This sequence joins TRBV5-5 and TRBJ2-7; D assignment may be TRBD1 or TRBD2 (7 bases each). The CDR3 contains 16 residues. CDR1 is SGHKS, CDR2 YYEKEE, per germline (reference sequence). V was cut by 4 bases and J by 5 bases, with 22 bases left in between. CDR3 protein: CASSPYVGQGGNEQYF. The CDR3, as DNA: TGTGCCAGCAGCCCCTACGTCGGGCAGGGGGGGAACGAGCAGTACTTC.

The rearrangement links TRBV19 to TRBJ2-7; 9 nucleotides align to TRBD1. V was pared by 6 bases and J by 0 bases, with 6 bases of the junction left unmatched. The CDR3 consists of 15 residues. Germline V CDR1 and CDR2: LNHDA, SQIVND (reference sequence). CDR3 nucleotide sequence: TGTGCCAGTAGCATGGGGACAGGGCCCTCCTACGAGCAGTACTTC. Amino acid sequence: CASSMGTGPSYEQYF.

The chain has TRBV2 and TRBJ1-1; D unresolved. V dropped 10 bases and J dropped 0 bases, with 15 bases sitting between them. The CDR3 is 14 amino acids. Germline V gives CDR1 SNHLY, CDR2 FYNNEI. DNA of the CDR3: TGTGCCACTAGGGTTGGGCAGTTGAACACTGAAGCTTTCTTT. It yields the protein CATRVGQLNTEAFF.

This chain joins TRBV5-6 and TRBJ2-1; D is unclear. CDR1 is SGHDT and CDR2 is YYEEEE in the germline V gene. The CDR3 length is 14 residues. V gave up 0 bases and J gave up 9 bases, with 13 bases separating them. The CDR3 nucleotides are TGTGCCAGCAGCTTGGCTTTTTCAGTTGCTGAGCAGTTCTTC. Amino acids: CASSLAFSVAEQFF.

The CDR3: CASQMTAGAYEQYF. CDR3 DNA sequence: TGTGCCAGCCAAATGACAGCGGGGGCCTACGAGCAGTACTTC. V is TRBV27 and J is TRBJ2-7; TRBD2 agrees at 8 bases. The CDR3 has 14 residues. Germline CDR1 and CDR2: MNHEY and SMNVEV (reference sequence). V shed 8 bases, J shed 2 bases, and the junction held 8 bases outside the gene matches.

The chain couples TRBV7-9 to TRBJ2-2; the D is unclear. CDR1 and CDR2 (germline): SEHNR, FQNEAQ (reference sequence). Between the trimmed V and J ends, which lost 5 bases and 7 bases, there was a span of 5 bases. The CDR3 is 11 residues long. CDR3 region: CASSLRGELFF. In DNA, the CDR3 is TGTGCCAGCAGCCTTCGCGGGGAGCTGTTTTTT.

In its sample, this clone was seen once. This rearrangement joins TRBV11-3 to TRBJ2-1; 16 nucleotides agree with TRBD2. CDR3 size: 15 residues. Per the germline V gene, CDR1 is SGHNT and CDR2 is YENEEA. The V and J ends lost 5 bases and 10 bases, in that order; junction bases with no gene match: 5. The CDR3 is CASSAGLAGGREQFF. CDR3 DNA: TGTGCCAGCAGCGCGGGACTAGCGGGAGGGAGGGAGCAGTTCTTC. The full variable domain, its missing parts supplied by reference TRBV11-3 and TRBJ2-1, is EAGVVQSPRYKIIEKKQPVAFWCNPISGHNTLYWYLQNLGQGPELLIRYENEEAVDDSQLPKDRFSAERLKGVDSTLKIQPAELGDSAVYLCASSAGLAGGREQFFGPGTRLTVL.

The rearrangement joins TRBV2 to TRBJ2-1; D possibly uses TRBD1 or TRBD2 (6 bases each). CDR1 and CDR2 (germline): SNHLY, FYNNEI. CDR3 length: 14 residues. Trimming removed 1 base at V and 4 bases at J, with 8 bases between. The CDR3 bases are TGTGCCAGCAGTGAAGGGAGGGGGTACAATGAGCAGTTCTTC. Amino acid sequence: CASSEGRGYNEQFF.

This chain connects TRBV5-1 to TRBJ2-1; D not certain. Germline CDR1 is SGHRS and CDR2 is YFSETQ. This CDR3 is built from 13 residues. V was shortened by 0 bases and J by 8 bases, with 9 bases between the two germline ends. DNA of the CDR3: TGCGCCAGCAGCTTGGTCGGCAACCATGAGCAGTTCTTC. The encoded protein is CASSLVGNHEQFF.

The V gene is TRBV10-1, the J gene TRBJ1-5; D is possibly TRBD1 (5 bases). The CDR3 contains 14 residues. The V end lost 2 bases, the J end lost 7 bases, and 12 bases lay between the germline ends. Germline CDR1 reads WNHNN; CDR2 reads SYGVQD (reference sequence). The CDR3 DNA follows: TGCGCCAGCAGTGAGGGAGGGGAGGGCCAGCCCCAGCATTTT. This sequence encodes CASSEGGEGQPQHF.

A single count supports this clone. The rearrangement uses TRBV10-3 and TRBJ1-2; D call uncertain. The CDR3 has 11 amino acids. Per the germline V gene, CDR1 is ENHRY and CDR2 is SYGVKD. Trimming removed 4 bases from V and 8 bases from J, with 8 bases in between. The CDR3 loop is CAISALPGYTF. The DNA of the CDR3 is TGTGCCATCAGTGCTCTTCCGGGCTACACCTTC.

This chain uses TRBV11-2 with TRBJ1-5; 7 nucleotides line up with TRBD1. The CDR3 sequence is 13 residues long. Germline V gene lookup returns CDR1 SGHAT and CDR2 FQNNGV. Trimming removed 5 bases from V and 6 bases from J; junction bases left unmatched: 4. The CDR3 here is CASSPQGLQPQHF. In DNA, the CDR3 is TGTGCCAGCAGCCCACAGGGGCTTCAGCCCCAGCATTTT.

The V call is TRBV29-1, the J call TRBJ2-7, with D possibly called TRBD1 or TRBD2 (5 bases each). V lost 6 bases, J lost 3 bases, and 15 bases lay in between. The germline CDR1 and CDR2 sequences are SQVTM and ANQGSEA. The CDR3 runs to 13 residues. CDR3: CSVRDGTHYEQYF. The CDR3 bases are TGCAGCGTCCGGGACGGAACCCACTACGAGCAGTACTTC.

V and J are TRBV18 and TRBJ2-1, with D unresolved. CDR3 length: 12 residues. Per the germline V gene, CDR1 is KGHSH and CDR2 is LQKENI. Trimming cost V 6 bases and J 8 bases, with 11 bases left between them. CDR3 amino acids: CASSPEHHEQFF. In DNA form, the CDR3 reads TGTGCCAGCTCCCCGGAGCACCATGAGCAGTTCTTC.

This chain joins TRBV7-7 and TRBJ2-6; unclear D gene. Germline CDR1 is SSHAT and CDR2 is FNYEAQ (reference sequence). CDR3 length: 17 residues. Trimming shortened V by 5 bases and J by 5 bases, and 19 bases separated the two germline ends. Here the CDR3 DNA reads TGTGCCAGCAGCGCCAAATGGCCACAAAGTCGGGCCAACGTCCTGACTTTC. Translating it yields CASSAKWPQSRANVLTF. Supplemented by reference TRBV7-7 and TRBJ2-6, the full variable domain reads GAGVSQSPRYKVTKRGQDVTLRCDPISSHATLYWYQQALGQGPEFLTYFNYEAQPDKSGLPSDRFSAERPEGSISTLTIQRTEQRDSAMYRCASSAKWPQSRANVLTFGAGSRLTVL.

The chain recombines TRBV28 with TRBJ2-1, with 9 bases lining up with TRBD2. This CDR3 contains 15 residues. Trimming cost V 4 bases and J 3 bases; bases outside gene matches: 4. The germline V gene has CDR1 MDHEN and CDR2 SYDVKM. CDR3 region: CASSSLTSGYNEQFF. CDR3 coding DNA: TGTGCCAGCAGTTCCCTGACTAGCGGCTACAATGAGCAGTTCTTC.

The CDR3 loop reads CASSLAGTINGELFF. The DNA for the CDR3 is TGTGCCAGCAGCTTAGCGGGGACCATAAACGGGGAGCTGTTTTTT. The chain is built from TRBV7-9 and TRBJ2-2; D possibly matches TRBD1 or TRBD2 (5 bases each). V lost 0 bases, J lost 7 bases, and 12 bases lay in between. Germline V CDR1 and CDR2: SEHNR, FQNEAQ (reference sequence). This CDR3 region has 15 residues. The full variable domain, in which reference TRBV7-9 and TRBJ2-2 provide the parts outside the CDR3, is DTGVSQNPRHKITKRGQNVTFRCDPISEHNRLYWYRQTLGQGPEFLTYFQNEAQLEKSRLLSDRFSAERPKGSFSTLEIQRTEQGDSAMYLCASSLAGTINGELFFGEGSRLTVL.

This chain links TRBV9 with TRBJ1-2; D remains ambiguous. V was cut by 4 bases and J by 5 bases, with 18 bases left in between. The CDR3 length is 15 residues. Per germline, CDR1 SGDLS and CDR2 YYNGEE. The CDR3 DNA reads TGTGCCAGCAGCCTTCGACGGGAAAGAGGGTATGGCTACACCTTC. Translation gives CASSLRRERGYGYTF.

The table lists this clone with a count of one. The chain couples TRBV29-1 to TRBJ2-2; the D gene is possibly TRBD1 (5 bases). The germline CDR1 and CDR2 sequences are SQVTM and ANQGSEA. The length of the CDR3 is 12 residues. V gave up 4 bases and J gave up 3 bases, with 6 bases separating them. The CDR3 protein is CSVGQHTGELFF. The CDR3 nucleotides read TGCAGCGTTGGACAGCACACCGGGGAGCTGTTTTTT.

This sequence joins TRBV7-2 and TRBJ2-1; D remains unclear. There are 15 residues in the CDR3. Per germline, CDR1 SGHTA and CDR2 FQGNSA. Trimming took off 2 bases at V and 9 bases at J, with 17 bases between the two ends. The CDR3 region is CASSLMGRPNTEQFF. CDR3 sequence (DNA): TGTGCCAGCAGCTTAATGGGTCGACCGAATACTGAGCAGTTCTTC.

The chain links TRBV7-2 to TRBJ2-2; possibly TRBD1 for D (5 bases). V was clipped by 4 bases and J by 3 bases, with 15 bases between them. There are 16 residues in the CDR3. CDR1 is SGHTA, CDR2 FQGNSA, per germline. The CDR3 loop is CASSSYIQGYTGELFF. DNA for the CDR3: TGTGCCAGCAGCTCTTACATCCAGGGATACACCGGGGAGCTGTTTTTT.

A single count supports this clone. CDR3 residues: CSHRRGETQYF. DNA for the CDR3: TGCAGCCACAGACGGGGAGAGACCCAGTACTTC. This chain joins TRBV29-1 and TRBJ2-5; maybe TRBD2 (5 bases). The CDR3 is made up of 11 amino acids. Germline V gives CDR1 SQVTM, CDR2 ANQGSEA. Trimming removed 8 bases at V and 4 bases at J, with 11 bases between.

The V call is TRBV7-2, the J call TRBJ2-5, with D maybe TRBD2 (6 bases). Trimming removed 7 bases from V and 1 base from J, with 22 bases in between. Germline CDR1 is SGHTA and CDR2 is FQGNSA. The CDR3 consists of 17 residues. Here the CDR3 DNA reads TGTGCCAGCACCCTAGGCCCGGGACTTTGGAGCCAAGAGACCCAGTACTTC. Protein: CASTLGPGLWSQETQYF.

CDR3 in amino acids: CASSGGRADTDTQYF. The CDR3 DNA reads as TGTGCCAGCAGTGGCGGGAGGGCCGACACAGATACGCAGTATTTT. V usage is TRBV2 and J usage is TRBJ2-3, with 9 positions matching TRBD2. J gave up 2 bases and V 4 bases, and 4 bases lay outside the gene matches. The CDR3 sequence is 15 residues long. The germline V gene encodes CDR1 SNHLY and CDR2 FYNNEI.

V gene TRBV11-2 combines with J gene TRBJ2-2, with D perhaps matching TRBD1 (8 bases). Per germline, CDR1 SGHAT and CDR2 FQNNGV. The CDR3 covers 19 residues. V was shortened by 1 base and J by 4 bases, with 22 bases between the two germline ends. Written as DNA, the CDR3 is TGTGCCAGCAGCTTAGCAATACTAAGACAGGGGAGGGTCACCGGGGAGCTGTTTTTT. It specifies CASSLAILRQGRVTGELFF.

This chain joins TRBV7-2 and TRBJ1-1; D is perhaps TRBD1 (5 bases). V lost 4 bases and J lost 4, with 16 bases in between. The CDR3 is 15 residues long. Per germline, CDR1 SGHTA and CDR2 FQGNSA. CDR3 protein: CASSSSLQVTTEAFF. CDR3 DNA: TGTGCCAGCAGCTCGAGCCTACAGGTGACCACTGAAGCTTTCTTT.